This T cell receptor beta chain appears in the sequencing data of a study of cytomegalovirus exposure and HLA in healthy donors. Regarding this clone: The antigen remains unidentified.

With 60 Vbeta and 13 Jbeta primers, the PCR was carried out. The table came from immunoSEQ multiplex PCR; TCRdb's copy has only in-frame clones and leaves some out. The table has under 120,000 clones, 74% seen once. Findings of the study overall: Other equally common chains were less clonally expanded than HLA-associated TCR beta chains, a later analysis showed. Sequencing had likely introduced a cluster of highly shared sequence variants as an artifact.

Donors had nominal health at sampling but likely had unrecorded immune exposures. This TCR derives from a man aged 45-65 years in good health and CMV-seropositive. The source material was PBMCs.

CDR3 residues: CASSSAGPGEQYF. CDR3 nucleotide sequence: TGTGCCAGCAGCTCTGCGGGCCCGGGCGAGCAGTACTTC. V usage is TRBV11-2 and J usage is TRBJ2-7, with D possibly matching TRBD2 (5 bases). The germline CDR1 and CDR2 sequences are SGHAT and FQNNGV. This CDR3 spans 13 amino acids. V shed 4 bases and J shed 6 bases, with 13 bases lying between them.